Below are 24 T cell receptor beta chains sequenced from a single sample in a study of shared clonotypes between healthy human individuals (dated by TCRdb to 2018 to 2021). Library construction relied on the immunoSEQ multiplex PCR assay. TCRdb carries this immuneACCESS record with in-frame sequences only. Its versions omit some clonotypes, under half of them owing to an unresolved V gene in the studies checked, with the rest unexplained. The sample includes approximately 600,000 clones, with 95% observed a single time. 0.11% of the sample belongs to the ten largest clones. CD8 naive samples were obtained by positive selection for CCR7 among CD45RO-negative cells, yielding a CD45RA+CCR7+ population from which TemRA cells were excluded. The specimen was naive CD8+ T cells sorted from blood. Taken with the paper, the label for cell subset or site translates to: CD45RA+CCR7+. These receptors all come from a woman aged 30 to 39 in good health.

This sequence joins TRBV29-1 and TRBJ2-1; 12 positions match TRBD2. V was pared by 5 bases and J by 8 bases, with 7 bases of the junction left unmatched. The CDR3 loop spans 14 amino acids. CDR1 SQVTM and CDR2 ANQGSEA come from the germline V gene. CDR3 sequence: CSVQTSGSSDEQFF. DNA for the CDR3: TGCAGCGTTCAGACTAGCGGGAGTTCTGATGAGCAGTTCTTC.

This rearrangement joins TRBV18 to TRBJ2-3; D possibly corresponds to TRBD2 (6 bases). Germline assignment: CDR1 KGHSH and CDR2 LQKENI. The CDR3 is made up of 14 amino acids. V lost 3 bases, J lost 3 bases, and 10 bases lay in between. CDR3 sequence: CASSPAGRTDTQYF. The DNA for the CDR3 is TGTGCCAGCTCACCGGCAGGGAGGACAGATACGCAGTATTTT.

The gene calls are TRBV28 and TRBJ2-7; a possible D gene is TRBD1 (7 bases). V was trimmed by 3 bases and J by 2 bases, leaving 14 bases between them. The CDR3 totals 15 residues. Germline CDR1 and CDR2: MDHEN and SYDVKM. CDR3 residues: CASSFGGQSTYEQYF. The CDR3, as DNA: TGTGCCAGCAGTTTCGGGGGACAGTCCACCTACGAGCAGTACTTC. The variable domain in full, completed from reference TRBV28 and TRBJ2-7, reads DVKVTQSSRYLVKRTGEKVFLECVQDMDHENMFWYRQDPGLGLRLIYFSYDVKMKEKGDIPEGYSVSREKKERFSLILESASTNQTSMYLCASSFGGQSTYEQYFGPGTRLTVT.

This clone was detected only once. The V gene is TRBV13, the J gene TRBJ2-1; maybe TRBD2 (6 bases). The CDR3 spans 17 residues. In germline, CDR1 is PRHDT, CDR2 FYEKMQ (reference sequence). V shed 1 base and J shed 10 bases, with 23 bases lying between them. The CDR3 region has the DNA TGTGCCAGCAGCTTAGTCCCCGTAACTAGCACATCAGGAGAGCAGTTCTTC. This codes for CASSLVPVTSTSGEQFF.

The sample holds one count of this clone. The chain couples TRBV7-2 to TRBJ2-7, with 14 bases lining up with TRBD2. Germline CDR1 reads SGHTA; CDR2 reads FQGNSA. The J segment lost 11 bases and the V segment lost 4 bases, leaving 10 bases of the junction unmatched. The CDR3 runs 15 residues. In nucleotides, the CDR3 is TGTGCCAGCAGCTCGAATACGGGACTAGCGGGAGATAAGTACTTC. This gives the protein CASSSNTGLAGDKYF.

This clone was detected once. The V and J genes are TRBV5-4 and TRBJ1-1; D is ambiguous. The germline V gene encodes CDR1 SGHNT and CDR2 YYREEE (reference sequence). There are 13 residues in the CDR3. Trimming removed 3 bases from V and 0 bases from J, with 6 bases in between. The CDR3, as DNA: TGTGCCAGCAGCTATGGGTTGAACACTGAAGCTTTCTTT. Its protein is CASSYGLNTEAFF. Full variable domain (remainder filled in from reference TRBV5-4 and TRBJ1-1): ETGVTQSPTHLIKTRGQQVTLRCSSQSGHNTVSWYQQALGQGPQFIFQYYREEENGRGNFPPRFSGLQFPNYSSELNVNALELDDSALYLCASSYGLNTEAFFGQGTRLTVV.

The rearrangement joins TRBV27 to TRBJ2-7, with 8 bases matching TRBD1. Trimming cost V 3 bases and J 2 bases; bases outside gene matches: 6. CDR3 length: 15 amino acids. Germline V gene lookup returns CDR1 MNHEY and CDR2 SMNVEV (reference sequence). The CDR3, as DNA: TGTGCCAGCAGTTTGTTCGGACAGGGACCCTACGAGCAGTACTTC. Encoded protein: CASSLFGQGPYEQYF.

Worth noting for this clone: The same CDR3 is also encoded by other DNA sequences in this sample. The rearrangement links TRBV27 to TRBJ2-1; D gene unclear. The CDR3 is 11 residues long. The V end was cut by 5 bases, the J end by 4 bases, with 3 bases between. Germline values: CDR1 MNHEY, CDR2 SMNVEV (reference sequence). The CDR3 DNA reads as TGTGCCAGCAGTCAGTACAATGAGCAGTTCTTC. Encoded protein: CASSQYNEQFF.

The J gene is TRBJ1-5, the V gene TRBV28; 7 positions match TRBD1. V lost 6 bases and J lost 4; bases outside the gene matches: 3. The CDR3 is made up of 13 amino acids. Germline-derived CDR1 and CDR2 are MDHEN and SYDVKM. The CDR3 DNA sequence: TGTGCCAGCAGCCCGGACAGGAATCAGCCCCAGCATTTT. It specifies CASSPDRNQPQHF.

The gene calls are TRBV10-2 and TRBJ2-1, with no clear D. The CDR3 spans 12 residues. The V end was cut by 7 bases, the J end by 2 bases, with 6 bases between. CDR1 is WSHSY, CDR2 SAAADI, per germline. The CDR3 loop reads CASTSTYNEQFF. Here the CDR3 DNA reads TGCGCCAGCACTAGTACCTACAATGAGCAGTTCTTC.

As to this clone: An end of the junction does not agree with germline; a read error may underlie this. In DNA form, the CDR3 reads TGTGCCAGCAGCCCCCCCTTGATTTTT. Translated: CASSPPLIF. The rearrangement links TRBV7-9 to TRBJ1-4; unclear D gene. From germline, CDR1 is SEHNR and CDR2 FQNEAQ (reference sequence). This CDR3 has 9 amino acids.

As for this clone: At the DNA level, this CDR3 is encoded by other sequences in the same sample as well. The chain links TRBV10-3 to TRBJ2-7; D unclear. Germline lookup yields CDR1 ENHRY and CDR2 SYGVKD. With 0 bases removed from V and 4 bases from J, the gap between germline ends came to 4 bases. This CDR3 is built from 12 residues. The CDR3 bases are TGTGCCATCAGTGAGTCGGGTTACGAGCAGTACTTC. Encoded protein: CAISESGYEQYF.

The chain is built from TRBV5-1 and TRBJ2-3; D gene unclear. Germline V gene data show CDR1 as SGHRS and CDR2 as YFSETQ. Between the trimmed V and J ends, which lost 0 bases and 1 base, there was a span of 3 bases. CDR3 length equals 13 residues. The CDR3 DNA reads TGCGCCAGCAGCTTGGTTCGCACAGATACGCAGTATTTT. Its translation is CASSLVRTDTQYF.

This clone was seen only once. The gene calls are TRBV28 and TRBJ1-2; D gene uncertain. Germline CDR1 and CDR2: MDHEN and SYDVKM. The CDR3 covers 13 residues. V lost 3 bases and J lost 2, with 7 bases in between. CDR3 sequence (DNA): TGTGCCAGCAGTTTTGCAGCCAACTATGGCTACACCTTC. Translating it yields CASSFAANYGYTF.

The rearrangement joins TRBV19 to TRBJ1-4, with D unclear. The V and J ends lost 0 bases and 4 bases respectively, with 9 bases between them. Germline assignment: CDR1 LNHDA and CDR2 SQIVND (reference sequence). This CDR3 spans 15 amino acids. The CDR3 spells CASSIDSGLNEKLFF. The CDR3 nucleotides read TGTGCCAGTAGTATAGATTCCGGACTTAATGAAAAACTGTTTTTT.

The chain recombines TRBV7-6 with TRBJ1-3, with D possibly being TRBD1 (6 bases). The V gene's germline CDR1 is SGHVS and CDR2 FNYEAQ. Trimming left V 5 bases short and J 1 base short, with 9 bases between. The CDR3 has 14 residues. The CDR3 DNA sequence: TGTGCCAGCAGCAGCAGGGGTTCTGGAAACACCATATATTTT. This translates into CASSSRGSGNTIYF.

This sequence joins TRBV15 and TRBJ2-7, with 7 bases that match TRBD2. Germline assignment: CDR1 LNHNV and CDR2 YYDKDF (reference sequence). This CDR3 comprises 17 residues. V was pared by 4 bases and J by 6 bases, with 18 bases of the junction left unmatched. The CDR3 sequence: CATSNPDGWPGRFEQYF. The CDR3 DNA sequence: TGTGCCACCAGCAACCCGGATGGCTGGCCCGGGAGGTTCGAGCAGTACTTC.

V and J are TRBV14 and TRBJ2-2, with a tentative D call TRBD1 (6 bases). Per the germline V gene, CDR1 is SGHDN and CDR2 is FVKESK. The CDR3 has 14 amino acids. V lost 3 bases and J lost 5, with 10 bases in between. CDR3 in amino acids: CASSQGAFTGELFF. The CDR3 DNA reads TGTGCCAGCAGCCAGGGGGCCTTTACCGGGGAGCTGTTTTTT.

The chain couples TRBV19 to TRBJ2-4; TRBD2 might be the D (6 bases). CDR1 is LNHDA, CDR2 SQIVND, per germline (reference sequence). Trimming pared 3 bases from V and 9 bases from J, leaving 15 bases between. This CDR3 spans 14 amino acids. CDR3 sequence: CASSISPEGTIQYF. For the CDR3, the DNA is TGTGCCAGTAGTATCTCTCCGGAGGGAACCATTCAGTACTTC.

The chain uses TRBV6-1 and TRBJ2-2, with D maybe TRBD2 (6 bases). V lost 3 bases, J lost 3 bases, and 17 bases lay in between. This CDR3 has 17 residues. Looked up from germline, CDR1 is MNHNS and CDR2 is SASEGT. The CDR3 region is CASSDLLAWEDTGELFF. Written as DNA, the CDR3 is TGTGCCAGCAGTGACCTTCTAGCGTGGGAGGACACCGGGGAGCTGTTTTTT.

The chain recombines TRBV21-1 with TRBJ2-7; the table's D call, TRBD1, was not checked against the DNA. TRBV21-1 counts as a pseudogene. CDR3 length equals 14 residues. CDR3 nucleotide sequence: TGTGCCAGCAGCAACCGGGACAGGGCCTACGAGCAGTACTTC. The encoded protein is CASSNRDRAYEQYF.

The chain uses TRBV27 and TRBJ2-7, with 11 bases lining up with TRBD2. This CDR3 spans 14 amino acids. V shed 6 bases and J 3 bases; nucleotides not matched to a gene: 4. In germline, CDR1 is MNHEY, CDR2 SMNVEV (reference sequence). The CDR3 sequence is CASSPTSGIYEQYF. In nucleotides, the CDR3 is TGTGCCAGCAGCCCGACTAGCGGGATCTACGAGCAGTACTTC.

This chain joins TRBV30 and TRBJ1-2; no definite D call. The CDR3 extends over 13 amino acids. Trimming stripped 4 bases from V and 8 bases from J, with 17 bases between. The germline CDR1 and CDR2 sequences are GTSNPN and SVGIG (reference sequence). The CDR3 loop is CAWTPDGEGGYTF. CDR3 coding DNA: TGTGCCTGGACCCCTGACGGGGAGGGAGGCTACACCTTC.

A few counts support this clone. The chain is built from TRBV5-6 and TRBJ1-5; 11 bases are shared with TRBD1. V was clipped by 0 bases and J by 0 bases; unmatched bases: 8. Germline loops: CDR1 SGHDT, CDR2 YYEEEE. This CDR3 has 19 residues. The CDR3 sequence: CASSLAAVDRGLSNQPQHF. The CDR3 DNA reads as TGTGCCAGCAGCTTGGCGGCCGTGGACAGGGGGCTTAGCAATCAGCCCCAGCATTTT.